The clone carrying this TCR beta chain was seen a handful of times. No antigen is known for it. Via MiXCR, TCRdb re-called the reads, giving one row per CDR3 protein. The sample shows 400,000 to 600,000 distinct CDR3 sequences, under 55% of them seen only once. The data were obtained in a study of T cell repertoires in cytomegalovirus infection. In the study overall: In the study, CMV epitopes included recently identified HLA-C-restricted and well-studied HLA-B-restricted ones. Public TCR beta signatures were indicative of both CMV infection and a matching HLA type. Findings of the study overall: Ex vivo responses were dominated by HLA-C-restricted CMV-specific TCR beta clonotypes. Totalled public TCR beta family frequency picked out people who carried CMV plus the relevant HLA.

The CDR3 runs 14 residues. The germline gives CDR1 SGHVT, CDR2 SQSDAQ. V lost 2 bases to trimming and J lost 3 bases, with 9 bases between them. Material: cultured PBMCs, obtained from culture after CMV antigen stimulation. The clonotype originates from a human donor in good health (CMV status not recorded). Some clones in this sample may be carry-over from other donors' samples. The chain joins TRBV7-4 to TRBJ2-3; D is unresolved. CDR3 sequence: CASSLIGTTDTQYF. The CDR3 bases are TGTGCCAGCAGCTTAATAGGAACTACAGATACGCAGTATTTT. The full variable domain, rest sourced from reference TRBV7-4 and TRBJ2-3, is GAGVSQSPRYKVAKRGRDVALRCDSISGHVTLYWYRQTLGQGSEVLTYSQSDAQRDKSGRPSGRFSAERPERSVSTLKIQRTEQGDSAVYLCASSLIGTTDTQYFGPGTRLTVL.